A selection of T cell receptor beta chains follows, all from one sample in a study of Graves' ophthalmopathy and Graves' hyperthyroidism. TCRdb re-called the multiplex PCR reads with MiXCR, one entry per CDR3 protein. This sample has 210,000 or so distinct CDR3 sequences, with approximately 28% found just once. The source material was peripheral blood. The receptors here all came from a man between 50 and 59 years old with Graves' ophthalmopathy. The CDR3 runs from the conserved cysteine through the conserved F or W.

j_gene: TRBJ2-7
v_gene: TRBV7-9
CDR3aa: CASSSTGLREQYF

j_gene: TRBJ1-1
v_gene: TRBV19
CDR3aa: CASSIAGGADTEAFF

j_gene: TRBJ1-1
v_gene: TRBV19
CDR3aa: CASSIMLGTEAFF

j_gene: TRBJ1-6
v_gene: TRBV6-1
CDR3aa: CASLPRGGKVNSPLHF

j_gene: TRBJ2-7
v_gene: TRBV6-5
CDR3aa: CASSYSRGGSRDEQYF

j_gene: TRBJ2-7
v_gene: TRBV6-1
CDR3aa: CADRQGRFYEQYF

j_gene: TRBJ1-5
v_gene: TRBV7-8
CDR3aa: CASSLGQGAHQPQHF

j_gene: TRBJ2-7
v_gene: TRBV11-2
CDR3aa: CASSPPEGTGAFYEQYF

j_gene: TRBJ2-7
v_gene: TRBV13
CDR3aa: CASSLGVRGTYEQYF

j_gene: TRBJ2-2
v_gene: TRBV5-1
CDR3aa: CASSLEGSTGELFF

j_gene: TRBJ1-2
v_gene: TRBV6-1
CDR3aa: CASSEAGRSPYGYTF

j_gene: TRBJ1-5
v_gene: TRBV28
CDR3aa: CASSFDSLNQPQHF

j_gene: TRBJ1-1
v_gene: TRBV20-1
CDR3aa: CSASIPGGFTEAFF

j_gene: TRBJ2-5
v_gene: TRBV20-1
CDR3aa: CSARDLVRETQYF

j_gene: TRBJ1-1
v_gene: TRBV6-1
CDR3aa: CASSEAGGRVNTEAFF

j_gene: TRBJ1-2
v_gene: TRBV28
CDR3aa: CASSFWGQLNYGYTF

j_gene: TRBJ1-2
v_gene: TRBV12-3/TRBV12-4
CDR3aa: CASTPNRGDYGYTF

j_gene: TRBJ2-5
v_gene: TRBV29-1
CDR3aa: CSAWFGIQETQYF

j_gene: TRBJ2-7
v_gene: TRBV30
CDR3aa: CAWSDTYYEQYF